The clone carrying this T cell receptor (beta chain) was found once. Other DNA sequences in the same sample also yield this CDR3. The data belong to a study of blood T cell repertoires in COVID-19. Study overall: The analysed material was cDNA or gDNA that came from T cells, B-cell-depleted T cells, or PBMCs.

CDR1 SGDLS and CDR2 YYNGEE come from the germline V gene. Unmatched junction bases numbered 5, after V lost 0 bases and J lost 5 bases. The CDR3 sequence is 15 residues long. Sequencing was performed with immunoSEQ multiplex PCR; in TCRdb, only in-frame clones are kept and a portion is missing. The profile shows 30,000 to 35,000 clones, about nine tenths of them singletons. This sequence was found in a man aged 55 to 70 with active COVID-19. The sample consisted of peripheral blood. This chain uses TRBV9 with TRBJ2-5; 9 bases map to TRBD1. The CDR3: CASSVGTGVGETQYF. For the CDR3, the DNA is TGTGCCAGCAGCGTAGGGACAGGGGTAGGGGAGACCCAGTACTTC.